This record covers a single T cell receptor (beta chain). Antigen specificity is unknown. CDR1 LNHDA and CDR2 SQIVND come from the germline V gene (reference sequence). V lost 9 bases and J 4 bases, leaving 15 bases between the germline ends. This CDR3 has 13 residues. TCR beta VDJ and CDR3 profiles were obtained from a genomic DNA template. TCRdb passed the reads through MiXCR, listing each CDR3 protein once. The profile covers some 220,000 distinct CDR3 sequences, with roughly 35% appearing a single time and more than 0.95% taken by the ten largest. These data belong to a study of CD8+CD57+ T cells in acquired aplastic anemia. Study at large: Sorted CD4+ plus CD8+ cells gave DNA averaging roughly 3 ug. Notes on the study in general: Overlapping CD8+ CDR3 repertoires of patients and controls contained around 30 shared sequences.

Input material: sorted CD4+, CD8+, or CD8+CD57+ T cells (not recorded which) from PBMCs. This sequence originates from a human donor in good health, serving as a control. The chain links TRBV19 to TRBJ1-1; D possibly corresponds to TRBD1 (6 bases). The CDR3: CASLNTGFTEAFF. In DNA form, the CDR3 reads TGTGCCAGCTTAAATACAGGGTTCACTGAAGCTTTCTTT.